A selection of T cell receptor beta chains follows, all from one sample in a study of a mutant IDH1 vaccine in newly diagnosed glioma. Only in-frame clones appear in the TCRdb table, and some are missing; sequencing was by immunoSEQ multiplex PCR. The table records tens of thousands of clones, less than 85% of them present only once. Their specific antigens are unknown. The sample consisted of peripheral blood mononuclear cells (PBMCs), taken from a glioma patient whose treatment included an IDH1 peptide vaccine. These receptors came from a man aged 18 to 30 with glioma. Some clones in this sample may be carry-over from other donors' samples. Each CDR3 is given without its conserved first and last residue. The size of a clone is reported for some rows only, either as once, few or many, or as a class for expanded clones.

V gene	clone size	J gene	CDR3 protein
TRBV7-2	few	TRBJ1-1	ASTYRAGSPEAF
TRBV6-1	few	TRBJ1-1	ASRDLGRVNTEAF
TRBV5-8	-	TRBJ1-5	ASSLAGQGFSQPQH
TRBV4-2	-	TRBJ2-7	ASSLWTDEFYEQY
TRBV2	few	TRBJ1-6	ASMDTDNSPLH
TRBV6-6	few	TRBJ1-1	ASSYLGNTEAF
TRBV4-3	-	TRBJ2-3	ASSQDLGSGPTDTQY
TRBV7-8	-	TRBJ1-2	ASWGRGYGYT
TRBV30	-	TRBJ2-5	AWSVTSGSRETQY
TRBV5-6	-	TRBJ1-2	ASSFGNQGYT
TRBV11-3	once	TRBJ2-1	ASSSQGYNEQF
TRBV18	-	TRBJ1-2	ASSEGRWNYGYT
TRBV2	-	TRBJ1-1	ATLSFGETEAF
TRBV5-6	-	TRBJ1-6	ASSLEQGREYNSPLH
TRBV10-1	-	TRBJ1-1	ASSDLGVTNTEAF
TRBV7-9	-	TRBJ1-1	ASTQGTSEAF
TRBV4-2	-	TRBJ2-1	ASSRLGGSSYNEQF
TRBV14	-	TRBJ2-5	ASSQELSGTAQETQY
TRBV6-5	-	TRBJ2-4	ASSYSVGAKNIQY
TRBV28	-	TRBJ2-3	ASSPLTSGNTDTQY
TRBV6-5	-	TRBJ2-1	ASSRDRGLYNEQF
TRBV9	-	TRBJ1-3	ASSVVGDLGNTIY
TRBV30	-	TRBJ1-1	AWIREQNTEAF
TRBV5-1	-	TRBJ2-7	ASSPTIGVPSYEQY
TRBV5-4	few	TRBJ1-4	ASSLGTTNEKLF
TRBV28	-	TRBJ1-4	ASSAPGQGNEKLF
TRBV7-9	-	TRBJ1-2	ASSSSTPGSYGYT
TRBV19	-	TRBJ1-1	ASTGGNTEAF
TRBV6-6	-	TRBJ2-3	ASSYPRRGAQY
TRBV7-2	few	TRBJ2-1	ASSPAGLASEQQF
TRBV10-3	-	TRBJ2-7	AISERGQSYEQY
TRBV10-3	-	TRBJ2-3	AISRTGRTDTQY
TRBV7-2	-	TRBJ1-5	ASSSIRPGTYHQPQH
TRBV7-2	medium-sized	TRBJ2-1	ASSLIGGTGIYNEQF
TRBV28	few	TRBJ1-5	ASSPYSNQPQH
TRBV29-1	-	TRBJ2-6	SGIQSRANVLT
TRBV9	-	TRBJ2-7	ASSPRTSSGEQY
TRBV18	-	TRBJ1-2	ASSRRQGDYGYT
TRBV27	few	TRBJ1-2	ASSLSGFNYGYT
TRBV4-3	-	TRBJ2-1	ASSWDYLNEQF
TRBV30	-	TRBJ2-7	AWSVGVAGSYEQY